The 3 T cell receptor beta chains presented below share a single source sample, sequenced in a study of radiotherapy plus CTLA-4 blockade in lung cancer. Profiling relied on immunoSEQ multiplex PCR, and the TCRdb table lists in-frame clones only, not all of them. The sample has 75,000 to 100,000 clones; about 81% are singletons. Sequenced here: peripheral blood, sampled from a patient treated with radiotherapy plus ipilimumab. The receptors originated from a human donor with non-small cell lung cancer who had a partial response to radiotherapy plus ipilimumab.

This chain links TRBV4-1 with TRBJ1-1; 7 nucleotides match TRBD1. The V segment lost 4 bases and the J segment 8 bases; nucleotides outside the gene matches: 7. The germline V gene encodes CDR1 MGHRA and CDR2 YSYEKL. This CDR3 comprises 13 residues. CDR3 region: CASSLLTDREAFF. CDR3 DNA: TGCGCCAGCAGCCTACTGACGGACAGGGAAGCTTTCTTT.

The chain carries TRBV19 and TRBJ2-3; 7 bases agree with TRBD2. CDR1 is LNHDA and CDR2 is SQIVND in the germline V gene (reference sequence). V was pared by 8 bases and J by 2 bases, with 7 bases of the junction left unmatched. The CDR3 covers 14 residues. CDR3 DNA: TGTGCCAGTGGAACCAGCGGGACCACAGATACGCAGTATTTT. Its translation: CASGTSGTTDTQYF.

This clone has a single count. The rearrangement links TRBV2 to TRBJ1-1; D gene uncertain. Trimming removed 3 bases from V and 0 bases from J, with 5 bases in between. Per germline, CDR1 SNHLY and CDR2 FYNNEI. The CDR3 length is 13 residues. CDR3 bases: TGTGCCAGCAGTGAGCAGGTGAACACTGAAGCTTTCTTT. Translation gives CASSEQVNTEAFF.